The clone carrying this T cell receptor beta chain was seen once. Original handling: How many nucleated cells were present was estimated from reference gene primer amplification. Only in-frame clones appear in the TCRdb table, and some are missing; sequencing was by immunoSEQ multiplex PCR. V and J calls and clone size come straight from that table; D and trimming were deduced from the DNA. The table includes 150,000 to 200,000 clones, about 87% detected once. This entry belongs to a study of blood T cell repertoires in COVID-19. Looking at the study overall: Some COVID-19 samples were acute and others convalescent; all came from the United States, Italy and Spain.

Sequenced material: peripheral blood. The TCR originated in a man in his forties with active or convalescent COVID-19.

DNA for the CDR3: TGCAGCGTGATACAGGCATCTTATGAAGCTTTCTTT. Its translation: CSVIQASYEAFF. This rearrangement joins TRBV29-1 to TRBJ1-1, with D perhaps matching TRBD1 (5 bases). With 6 bases removed from V and 7 bases from J, the gap between germline ends came to 15 bases. The CDR3 runs 12 residues. CDR1 is SQVTM, CDR2 ANQGSEA, per germline.